The rows below give T cell receptor beta chains drawn from one sample of a study of blood T cell repertoires in COVID-19. Data came from immunoSEQ multiplex PCR; TCRdb stores just in-frame clones and leaves some out. Of 150,000 to 200,000 clones detected, roughly four fifths appear once; the ten largest clones hold under 3%. The sequenced material came from peripheral blood. The receptors derive from a human donor with acute or convalescent COVID-19. The donor label of this sample is uncertain. Both conserved end residues are part of each CDR3. Fields, in order: clone size, D gene, V gene, J gene, CDR3 DNA, CDR3 protein. D genes are given only for firm matches. Some rows have no size entry. The others give once, few or many, or a class for an expanded clone.

>NA|TRBD1|TRBV28|TRBJ1-5
TGTGCCAGCAGACCCGGGACAGGGGTAACTAGCGGTCAGCCCCAGCATTTT
CASRPGTGVTSGQPQHF
>few|NA|TRBV5-1|TRBJ1-1
TGCGCCAGCAGCTTGGGGACAGTGAACACTGAAGCTTTCTTT
CASSLGTVNTEAFF
>NA|NA|TRBV28|TRBJ1-2
TGTGCCATTCCCAAGGCAGCACAGGATGGCTACACCTTC
CAIPKAAQDGYTF
>NA|NA|TRBV5-1|TRBJ1-3
TGCGCCAGCAGCGATGACAGGAGCTCTGGAAACACCATATATTTT
CASSDDRSSGNTIYF
>once|TRBD2|TRBV5-1|TRBJ2-3
TGCGCCAGCAGCTTAATCCCCACTAGCGGGAGGGGTGATACGCAGTATTTT
CASSLIPTSGRGDTQYF
>NA|NA|TRBV6-4|TRBJ2-1
TGTGCCAGCAGTCAACCCGGATGGGGGGTCAATGAGCAGTTCTTC
CASSQPGWGVNEQFF
>NA|NA|TRBV27|TRBJ2-7
TGTGCCAGCAGTTGGGGGGACAGAAGGCTCGAGCAGTACTTC
CASSWGDRRLEQYF
>NA|TRBD1|TRBV7-2|TRBJ2-1
TGTGCCAGCAGCGCACGACAGGGTCCGGAGTTCTTC
CASSARQGPEFF
>NA|TRBD1|TRBV3-1/TRBV3-2|TRBJ2-1
TGTGCCAGCAGGAAGGGACAGGGGATCAATGAGCAGTTCTTC
CASRKGQGINEQFF
>NA|TRBD2|TRBV19|TRBJ2-2
TGTGCCAGTAGTATGACGACAGGACTAGCGGTGTTAGCTGGGGAGCTGTTTTTT
CASSMTTGLAVLAGELFF
>NA|TRBD2|TRBV28|TRBJ2-7
TGTGCCAGCAGTCATGGCGGGACTAGCGGGGGAGGGTCCTACGAGCAGTACTTC
CASSHGGTSGGGSYEQYF
>NA|NA|TRBV28|TRBJ1-5
TGTGCCAGCAGTTTCGGACTTTATAGCAATCAGCCCCAGCATTTT
CASSFGLYSNQPQHF
>NA|TRBD2|TRBV5-1|TRBJ2-3
TGCGCCAGCAGCTTGGGGACTAGCGGGGGTAGCACAGATACGCAGTATTTT
CASSLGTSGGSTDTQYF
>NA|TRBD1|TRBV2|TRBJ1-2
TGTGCCAGCAGAGCCGGGACAGGGGACTATGGCTACACCTTC
CASRAGTGDYGYTF
>NA|NA|TRBV6-9|TRBJ1-1
TGTGCCAGCATCTGGGACTCGAACACTGAAGCTTTCTTT
CASIWDSNTEAFF
>NA|TRBD1|TRBV6-5|TRBJ2-7
TGTGCCAGCAAGGGACAGATTTACGAGCAGTACTTC
CASKGQIYEQYF
>NA|NA|TRBV5-4|TRBJ1-5
TGTGCCAGCAGCCTCTGGGGGGTCAATCAGCCCCAGCATTTT
CASSLWGVNQPQHF
>NA|TRBD2|TRBV3-1/TRBV3-2|TRBJ2-7
TGTGCCAGCAGCCAAGATAAGGCTAGCGGGCAAAGGCAGTACTTC
CASSQDKASGQRQYF
>NA|NA|TRBV14|TRBJ2-5
TGTGCCAGCAGCCAACGCTCCACGGGAAGGCAAGAGACCCAGTACTTC
CASSQRSTGRQETQYF
>NA|TRBD2|TRBV11-2|TRBJ2-7
TGTGCCAGCAGCTACTCAATAAGCGGGGGGGAGGACGAGCAGTACTTC
CASSYSISGGEDEQYF
>NA|NA|TRBV3-1/TRBV3-2|TRBJ1-2
TGTGCCAGCAGCCAAGTCGGCGGGAGTACTATCTATGGCTACACCTTC
CASSQVGGSTIYGYTF
>NA|NA|TRBV28|TRBJ1-2
TGTGCCAGCAGTTTACTTGGTCCGGGTTTTAACGGCTACACCTTC
CASSLLGPGFNGYTF
>NA|TRBD1|TRBV7-3|TRBJ2-7
TGTGCCAGCAGCTTCTACGGGACAGGGGGCGAGCAGTACTTC
CASSFYGTGGEQYF
>NA|NA|TRBV15|TRBJ2-1
TGTGCCACCAGCAGAGATCCAGAAGTCTACAATGAGCAGTTCTTC
CATSRDPEVYNEQFF
>NA|NA|TRBV2|TRBJ1-1
TGTGCCAGCAAACGGACAATAGGGGCCATAAACACTGAAGCTTTCTTT
CASKRTIGAINTEAFF
>NA|NA|TRBV5-1|TRBJ1-2
TGCGCCAGCAGTCCACAGTCTCGGGGCTACACCTTC
CASSPQSRGYTF
>NA|TRBD2|TRBV3-1/TRBV3-2|TRBJ2-3
TGTGCCAGCAGCCTTCATAGCGGGAGCGGGGATACGCAGTATTTT
CASSLHSGSGDTQYF
>NA|NA|TRBV7-3|TRBJ2-4
TGTGCCAGCAGCTTAGGAACTAAGGACATTCAGTACTTC
CASSLGTKDIQYF
>NA|NA|TRBV6-5|TRBJ1-2
TGTGCCAGCAGACAGAGCTTATCCTATGGCTACACCTTC
CASRQSLSYGYTF
>once|NA|TRBV4-1|TRBJ1-5
TGCGCCAGCAGCCAAGTTTGGGGGCGAGGAGGCAATCAGCCCCAGCATTTT
CASSQVWGRGGNQPQHF
>NA|NA|TRBV19|TRBJ1-5
TGTGCCAGTAGTTTACTACAGGGCAACCAGCCCCAGCATTTT
CASSLLQGNQPQHF
>NA|NA|TRBV14|TRBJ1-2
TGTGCCAGCAGCCAAGATCTGGGGCAGCACTATGGCTACACCTTC
CASSQDLGQHYGYTF
>NA|NA|TRBV5-1|TRBJ1-1
TGCGCCAGCAGCTCAGGTTCGAACACTGAAGCTTTCTTT
CASSSGSNTEAFF
>NA|NA|TRBV5-6|TRBJ1-1
TGTGCCAGCAGCGCGCAGGGGAACACTGAAGCTTTCTTT
CASSAQGNTEAFF
>NA|TRBD1|TRBV30|TRBJ1-4
TGTGCTTACGTTAGACAGGGAGGAACTAATGAAAAACTGTTTTTT
CAYVRQGGTNEKLFF
>NA|TRBD1|TRBV28|TRBJ1-4
TGTGCCAGCAGTTTATCAGGGGGACAGGGAAATGAAAAACTGTTTTTT
CASSLSGGQGNEKLFF
>NA|NA|TRBV27|TRBJ2-5
TGTGCCAGCAGTTTCGGGGGGCGCATAGAGACCCAGTACTTC
CASSFGGRIETQYF
>NA|TRBD2|TRBV25-1|TRBJ2-7
TGTGCCAGCGGTCCCCGGGCGGGGGGTTCCTACGAGCAGTACTTC
CASGPRAGGSYEQYF
>NA|TRBD2|TRBV28|TRBJ2-7
TGTGCCAGCAGTGCCGGACTAGCGGGAGGGCCGGACGAGCAGTACTTC
CASSAGLAGGPDEQYF
>once|NA|TRBV19|TRBJ1-2
TGTGCCAGTAGTATTGGGGCGGATAACTATGGCTACACCTTC
CASSIGADNYGYTF
>NA|NA|TRBV2|TRBJ2-1
TGTGCCAGCAGTGGGGCAGGGATAAATGAGCAGTTCTTC
CASSGAGINEQFF
>NA|TRBD1|TRBV7-2|TRBJ1-1
TGTGCCAGCAGCCTTCCGGGACAGGGCAAAGCTTTCTTT
CASSLPGQGKAFF
>NA|NA|TRBV3-1/TRBV3-2|TRBJ2-2
TGTGCCAGCAGCGGAAGGGGCGGGGTCACCGGGGAGCTGTTTTTT
CASSGRGGVTGELFF
>NA|TRBD2|TRBV9|TRBJ2-3
TGTGCCAGCAGCCCGGGACTAGCGAGGACAGATACGCAGTATTTT
CASSPGLARTDTQYF
>NA|NA|TRBV28|TRBJ2-7
TGTGCCAGCAGCATCGGGACTCCCTACGAGCAGTACTTC
CASSIGTPYEQYF
>NA|NA|TRBV11-2|TRBJ1-1
TGTGCCAGCAGCTTAGGTAGGGGAATAGCTATGAACACTGAAGCTTTCTTT
CASSLGRGIAMNTEAFF
>NA|TRBD2|TRBV6-5|TRBJ2-1
TGTGCCAGCAGCCGACTAGCGGGGGGGAACAATGAGCAGTTCTTC
CASSRLAGGNNEQFF
>NA|NA|TRBV19|TRBJ2-7
TGTGCCAGTTTCCAGGGGGGCGAGCAGTACTTC
CASFQGGEQYF
>once|TRBD1|TRBV28|TRBJ1-3
TGTGCCAGCAGTTTAAGCCGGGGGCAGGGGGGTCGAAACACCATATATTTT
CASSLSRGQGGRNTIYF
>NA|TRBD1|TRBV11-2|TRBJ1-5
TGTGCCAGCAGCCTCGACAGGGGAGGCAATCAGCCCCAGCATTTT
CASSLDRGGNQPQHF
>NA|TRBD2|TRBV9|TRBJ2-3
TGTGCCAGCAGCCCTAGCGGGGGGCAACCCACAGATACGCAGTATTTT
CASSPSGGQPTDTQYF
>NA|TRBD1|TRBV18|TRBJ2-7
TGTGCCAGCTCACCTTTCTCTCCGGGACAGGACTACGAGCAGTACTTC
CASSPFSPGQDYEQYF
>once|NA|TRBV21-1|TRBJ1-6
TGTGCCAGCAGCGTATTAGGTCCTTTAAGGGGCAATCCTAACCACTTT
CASSVLGPLRGNPNHF
>NA|NA|TRBV5-4|TRBJ2-5
TGTGCCAGCAGCTCCGACAGATACCAAGAGACCCAGTACTTC
CASSSDRYQETQYF
>NA|NA|TRBV30|TRBJ2-1
TGTGCCTGGAGTGACGGGTCCTACAATGAGCAGTTCTTC
CAWSDGSYNEQFF
>NA|NA|TRBV6-5|TRBJ2-7
TGTGCCAGCAGACAGACCTCCTACGAGCAGTACTTC
CASRQTSYEQYF
>NA|TRBD2|TRBV19|TRBJ2-3
TGTGCCACCCGGGGGGATGTGGCGGGAGTGGGAGATACGCAGTATTTT
CATRGDVAGVGDTQYF
>NA|TRBD1|TRBV4-2|TRBJ2-5
TGTGCCAGCAGCCAAGATTGGACAGGGGCCCCACAAGAGACCCAGTACTTC
CASSQDWTGAPQETQYF
>once|TRBD1|TRBV6-1|TRBJ2-3
TGTGCCAGCAGTGATGTCAGGGGGCTACGCACAGATACGCAGTATTTT
CASSDVRGLRTDTQYF
>NA|TRBD2|TRBV5-4|TRBJ2-1
TGTGCCAGCAGCCCCGGTCTAGCGGGAGATGTGTTCTTC
CASSPGLAGDVFF